The next 20 T cell receptor beta chains were all read from a single sample in a study of beta chain features in type 1 diabetes. Reverse transcription of all isolated RNA meant that expressed TCRB transcripts were sequenced. Profiling relied on immunoSEQ multiplex PCR, and the TCRdb table lists in-frame clones only, not all of them. This table has around 350,000 clones, around an eighth appearing once. Sample: naive CD4+ T cells from blood. The source of these receptors is a man aged 18 to 30 in good health.

J is TRBJ2-7 and V is TRBV5-1; the match to TRBD2 covers 8 bases. V was clipped by 3 bases and J by 3 bases; unmatched bases: 5. CDR1 SGHRS and CDR2 YFSETQ come from the germline V gene. The CDR3 loop spans 14 amino acids. The CDR3 here is CASSSGGADYEQYF. CDR3 sequence (DNA): TGCGCCAGCAGCTCGGGGGGGGCCGACTACGAGCAGTACTTC.

The J gene is TRBJ2-5, the V gene TRBV7-9; the match to TRBD2 covers 10 bases. CDR3 size: 16 residues. V shed 5 bases, J shed 4 bases, and the junction held 10 bases outside the gene matches. CDR1 SEHNR and CDR2 FQNEAQ come from the germline V gene (reference sequence). CDR3 loop: CASSLGTSVARETQYF. The CDR3 DNA reads as TGTGCCAGCAGCCTCGGGACTAGCGTCGCGAGAGAGACCCAGTACTTC.

This clone was recorded a few times. The rearrangement links TRBV6-5 to TRBJ2-1, with TRBD2 identical over 7 bases. CDR3 length equals 15 residues. CDR1 and CDR2 (germline): MNHEY, SVGAGI. The V gene end was trimmed by 9 bases and the J gene end by 0 bases; junction bases not matched to a gene: 8. The CDR3 DNA sequence: TGTGCCAGTACGTTAGCGGGCAGCTCCTACAATGAGCAGTTCTTC. Protein: CASTLAGSSYNEQFF.

The table lists this clone with a few counts. The chain uses TRBV4-2 and TRBJ2-1; 16 nucleotides match TRBD2. CDR1 and CDR2 (germline): LGHNA, YNFKEQ. The CDR3 runs 21 residues. V lost 0 bases and J lost 4; bases outside the gene matches: 12. The CDR3 DNA is TGTGCCAGCAGCCAAGATCTTTTCGGGACTAGCGGGGGGGCCGGGTACAATGAGCAGTTCTTC. Translation gives CASSQDLFGTSGGAGYNEQFF.

In its sample, this clone was seen a few times. The chain has TRBV7-2 and TRBJ2-1; 7 nucleotides match TRBD2. Per germline, CDR1 SGHTA and CDR2 FQGNSA. V lost 0 bases and J lost 7; bases outside the gene matches: 12. The CDR3 totals 17 residues. This CDR3 reads CASSLASRLAAVNEQFF. CDR3 bases: TGTGCCAGCAGCTTAGCGTCGAGACTAGCAGCGGTGAATGAGCAGTTCTTC.

This clone was counted only a few times. V is TRBV15 and J is TRBJ2-2, with TRBD1 matching 8 bases. J was trimmed by 3 bases and V by 4 bases; bases with no gene match: 4. Germline assignment: CDR1 LNHNV and CDR2 YYDKDF (reference sequence). The CDR3 totals 15 residues. The CDR3 sequence: CATSNHRGYTGELFF. CDR3 DNA sequence: TGTGCCACCAGCAACCACAGGGGGTACACCGGGGAGCTGTTTTTT.

This clone was seen only a few times. The V and J genes are TRBV4-3 and TRBJ2-7; no reliable D call. This CDR3 region has 14 residues. From germline, CDR1 is LGHNA and CDR2 YSLEER. Trimming stripped 4 bases from V and 7 bases from J, with 17 bases between. The CDR3 loop is CASSPSSNSGEQYF. The CDR3 region has the DNA TGCGCCAGCAGCCCTTCCTCAAATTCCGGGGAGCAGTACTTC.

This clone was observed a few times. CDR3: CAWSVQRVSAFF. CDR3 DNA sequence: TGTGCCTGGAGTGTACAGAGGGTTTCGGCTTTCTTT. The chain uses TRBV30 and TRBJ1-1; D unresolved. The V gene lost 0 bases and the J gene lost 11 bases, with 13 bases spanning the gap. The CDR3 length is 12 residues. Per germline, CDR1 GTSNPN and CDR2 SVGIG (reference sequence).

This clone was recorded a few times. The J gene is TRBJ1-1, the V gene TRBV10-3, with unresolved D. This CDR3 contains 16 residues. The V end was cut by 0 bases, the J end by 5 bases, with 16 bases between. Germline V gives CDR1 ENHRY, CDR2 SYGVKD. CDR3 protein: CAISESNTPEATEAFF. The CDR3 DNA follows: TGTGCCATCAGTGAGTCGAACACCCCAGAGGCAACTGAAGCTTTCTTT.

This clone appeared a few times. The germline gene is not matched at one end of the junction; a read error may be the cause. The rearrangement uses TRBV7-7 and TRBJ2-1, with TRBD2 matching 7 bases. The length of the CDR3 is 14 residues. Germline CDR1 is SSHAT and CDR2 is FNYEAQ (reference sequence). CDR3 residues: CASSFSLADNEQFF. CDR3 nucleotides: TGTGCTAGCAGCTTCAGTCTAGCGGACAATGAGCAGTTCTTC.

The chain carries TRBV28 and TRBJ2-7; D may be TRBD2 (6 bases). The CDR3 has 13 amino acids. Germline V lookup: CDR1 MDHEN, CDR2 SYDVKM. V gave up 7 bases and J gave up 3 bases, with 13 bases separating them. CDR3 in amino acids: CASKMGLYYEQYF. CDR3 nucleotides: TGTGCCAGCAAAATGGGACTGTACTACGAGCAGTACTTC.

This clone turned up a few times. The genes are TRBV5-4 and TRBJ2-2; the match to TRBD1 covers 12 bases. Germline V gene data show CDR1 as SGHNT and CDR2 as YYREEE (reference sequence). This CDR3 is 18 amino acids long. V was clipped by 4 bases and J by 3 bases; unmatched bases: 10. As DNA, the CDR3 is TGTGCCAGCAGCCTGGGGACAGGGGGCACGTTGTACACCGGGGAGCTGTTTTTT. Its protein is CASSLGTGGTLYTGELFF.

The gene calls are TRBV6-4 and TRBJ2-1, with 8 bases fitting TRBD2. Per the germline V gene, CDR1 is MRHNA and CDR2 is SNTAGT. The CDR3 has 15 residues. V was pared by 4 bases and J by 0 bases, with 2 bases of the junction left unmatched. This CDR3 reads CASSAGTSSYNEQFF. CDR3 sequence (DNA): TGTGCCAGCAGTGCCGGGACTAGCTCCTACAATGAGCAGTTCTTC.

The rearrangement uses TRBV30 and TRBJ2-1; 8 positions agree with TRBD2. Trimming removed 3 bases from V and 2 bases from J; junction bases left unmatched: 9. From germline, CDR1 is GTSNPN and CDR2 SVGIG (reference sequence). The CDR3 runs 16 residues. The CDR3 DNA reads as TGTGCCTGGAGCCCACGGGCCGGGGGGGCCTACAATGAGCAGTTCTTC. Its translation is CAWSPRAGGAYNEQFF.

This clone was counted between two and nine times. The V gene is TRBV4-3, the J gene TRBJ1-1, with D uncertain. There are 15 residues in the CDR3. The V and J ends lost 0 bases and 4 bases respectively, with 12 bases between them. The V gene's germline CDR1 is LGHNA and CDR2 YSLEER. CDR3 nucleotide sequence: TGCGCCAGCAGCCAAGATAAGGCACGGGGCACTGAAGCTTTCTTT. Amino acid sequence: CASSQDKARGTEAFF.

The rearrangement joins TRBV2 to TRBJ2-3, with TRBD1 as a possible D gene (7 bases). The ends were cut back, 5 bases at V and 2 bases at J, with 26 bases in the middle. Per the germline V gene, CDR1 is SNHLY and CDR2 is FYNNEI. This CDR3 is built from 19 residues. The CDR3 coding sequence is TGTGCCAGCAGTCGGGTCCAGAACAGGGGACTGAGGTTCACAGATACGCAGTATTTT. Translating gives CASSRVQNRGLRFTDTQYF. Based on the CDR3 plus reference TRBV2 and TRBJ2-3, the full variable domain is EPEVTQTPSHQVTQMGQEVILRCVPISNHLYFYWYRQILGQKVEFLVSFYNNEISEKSEIFDDQFSVERPDGSNFTLKIRSTKLEDSAMYFCASSRVQNRGLRFTDTQYFGPGTRLTVL.

This clone appeared a few times. The V and J genes are TRBV7-2 and TRBJ2-3; TRBD2 matches at 12 bases. With V trimmed by 2 bases and J by 5 bases, 5 bases remained unmatched. CDR3 length equals 16 residues. Per the germline V gene, CDR1 is SGHTA and CDR2 is FQGNSA. The CDR3 spells CASSLRLAGAVDTQYF. Here the CDR3 DNA reads TGTGCCAGCAGCTTAAGACTAGCGGGGGCGGTAGATACGCAGTATTTT.

V is TRBV5-1 and J is TRBJ1-1; the D is unclear. The CDR3 is 15 amino acids. V was trimmed by 0 bases and J by 0 bases, leaving 9 bases between them. Germline loops: CDR1 SGHRS, CDR2 YFSETQ. This chain's CDR3 is CASSLDSVMNTEAFF. The CDR3 nucleotides read TGCGCCAGCAGCTTGGACTCGGTGATGAACACTGAAGCTTTCTTT.

This clone turned up a few times. V is TRBV28 and J is TRBJ1-5; D is unclear. Looked up from germline, CDR1 is MDHEN and CDR2 is SYDVKM. V lost 6 bases to trimming and J lost 1 base, with 16 bases between them. The CDR3 covers 16 residues. The CDR3 DNA follows: TGTGCCAGCAGGGACCGGAGGGCAATAAGCAATCAGCCCCAGCATTTT. Amino acids: CASRDRRAISNQPQHF.

This clone was seen more than once but under ten times. J is TRBJ2-1 and V is TRBV5-4; 9 bases match TRBD2. This CDR3 is built from 15 residues. Germline CDR1 and CDR2: SGHNT and YYREEE (reference sequence). Trimming removed 1 base from V and 5 bases from J; junction bases left unmatched: 4. In DNA, the CDR3 is TGTGCCAGCAGCTTGTTTCTAGCGGGAAACAATGAGCAGTTCTTC. Protein sequence: CASSLFLAGNNEQFF. The entire variable domain, with the rest obtained from reference TRBV5-4 and TRBJ2-1, is as follows: ETGVTQSPTHLIKTRGQQVTLRCSSQSGHNTVSWYQQALGQGPQFIFQYYREEENGRGNFPPRFSGLQFPNYSSELNVNALELDDSALYLCASSLFLAGNNEQFFGPGTRLTVL.